One and the same sample provided the 11 T cell receptor beta chains below, sequenced in a study of blood T cells in healthy people across ages. A sample-barcoded 5' primer and a J-beta primer mix were used in a second PCR of roughly 7 to 11 cycles. TCRdb re-called the 5' RACE reads through MiXCR, storing one row per CDR3 protein. The sample records around 1,800,000 distinct CDR3 sequences, around 40% being singletons. Sequenced: blood. The source of these receptors is a human donor in good health.

V and J are TRBV24-1 and TRBJ2-5; 8 nucleotides match TRBD2. J gave up 4 bases and V 4 bases, and 10 bases lay outside the gene matches. The germline gives CDR1 KGHDR, CDR2 SFDVKD. The CDR3 runs 16 residues. The CDR3 sequence is CATSDPSGGGSETQYF. The DNA for the CDR3 is TGTGCCACCAGTGACCCAAGCGGGGGCGGGTCAGAGACCCAGTACTTC.

The chain employs TRBV25-1 and TRBJ1-2, with D perhaps matching TRBD1 (5 bases). The CDR3 has 13 residues. The germline CDR1 and CDR2 sequences are MGHDK and SYGVNS. The V end lost 0 bases, the J end lost 7 bases, and 9 bases lay between the germline ends. CDR3 DNA sequence: TGTGCCAGCAGTGAATACTTCGGGGCTGGCTACACCTTC. This translates into CASSEYFGAGYTF.

The chain recombines TRBV9 with TRBJ2-5; 14 bases align to TRBD2. Germline trimming cut 3 bases from V and 5 bases from J; bases unmatched to any gene: 3. The V gene's germline CDR1 is SGDLS and CDR2 YYNGEE. This CDR3 has 15 amino acids. The CDR3 DNA follows: TGTGCCAGCAGCGGCGGACTAGCGGGGGGTGAGACCCAGTACTTC. Translating it yields CASSGGLAGGETQYF. Using reference TRBV9 and TRBJ2-5 for the parts outside the CDR3, the full variable domain is DSGVTQTPKHLITATGQRVTLRCSPRSGDLSVYWYQQSLDQGLQFLIQYYNGEERAKGNILERFSAQQFPDLHSELNLSSLELGDSALYFCASSGGLAGGETQYFGPGTRLLVL.

The chain joins TRBV20-1 to TRBJ2-3, with TRBD1 matching 7 bases. Trimming removed 3 bases from V and 4 bases from J; junction bases left unmatched: 7. The CDR3 extends over 14 amino acids. Germline CDR1 and CDR2: DFQATT and SNEGSKA (reference sequence). The CDR3 DNA reads TGCAGTGCTAGGAAGGGGGCAAGGGCAGATACGCAGTATTTT. Encoded protein: CSARKGARADTQYF.

In its sample, this clonotype was seen a few times. V gene TRBV20-1 combines with J gene TRBJ1-2, with a possible D match to TRBD1 (6 bases). V lost 4 bases, J lost 4 bases, and 16 bases lay in between. The CDR3 is made up of 14 amino acids. Germline CDR1 reads DFQATT; CDR2 reads SNEGSKA (reference sequence). CDR3 bases: TGCAGTGCTAACAGGGATCTCTATGCCTATGGCTACACCTTC. This codes for CSANRDLYAYGYTF.

The V call is TRBV2, the J call TRBJ1-1; D perhaps matches TRBD1 (5 bases). This CDR3 comprises 13 residues. The germline V gene encodes CDR1 SNHLY and CDR2 FYNNEI. Trimming stripped 6 bases from V and 3 bases from J, with 11 bases between. CDR3 in DNA: TGTGCCAGCAGCTCAGGGATGGACACTGAAGCTTTCTTT. It translates to CASSSGMDTEAFF.

This clonotype was seen a handful of times. The chain recombines TRBV4-3 with TRBJ2-3; 14 bases are shared with TRBD2. The V gene end was trimmed by 1 base and the J gene end by 2 bases; junction bases not matched to a gene: 5. This CDR3 comprises 18 residues. Germline CDR1 is LGHNA and CDR2 is YSLEER. The CDR3, as DNA: TGCGCCAGCAGCCAAGGACTAGCGGGGGGGCAAGACACAGATACGCAGTATTTT. Its protein product is CASSQGLAGGQDTDTQYF.

This clonotype was detected only a few times. The chain combines TRBV19 with TRBJ2-1; TRBD1 aligns across 9 bases. The V and J ends lost 7 bases and 6 bases, in that order; junction bases with no gene match: 1. Germline values: CDR1 LNHDA, CDR2 SQIVND (reference sequence). The CDR3 sequence is 12 residues long. The CDR3 sequence: CASKTGGNEQFF. CDR3 nucleotides: TGTGCCAGTAAGACAGGGGGCAATGAGCAGTTCTTC. The complete variable domain, with remaining parts taken from reference TRBV19 and TRBJ2-1, reads DGGITQSPKYLFRKEGQNVTLSCEQNLNHDAMYWYRQDPGQGLRLIYYSQIVNDFQKGDIAEGYSVSREKKESFPLTVTSAQKNPTAFYLCASKTGGNEQFFGPGTRLTVL.

This clonotype was counted a few times. The V gene is TRBV29-1, the J gene TRBJ2-5, with 10 bases lining up with TRBD1. The J call may be mistaken, given a closer DNA end match to TRBJ2-7. Germline-derived CDR1 and CDR2 are SQVTM and ANQGSEA. CDR3 size: 15 residues. The CDR3 DNA follows: TGCAGCGCCGGTCAAAGGGGGACAGGGGATCACGAGCAGTACTTC. Its protein product is CSAGQRGTGDHEQYF.

The CDR3: CASSQTSGRAYEQYF. The CDR3, as DNA: TGTGCCAGCAGTCAAACGTCGGGGCGGGCCTACGAGCAGTACTTC. The V call is TRBV12-3 or TRBV12-4, the J call TRBJ2-7, with D perhaps matching TRBD1 or TRBD2 (5 bases each). This CDR3 spans 15 amino acids. V lost 5 bases, J lost 2 bases, and 16 bases lay in between.

The chain recombines TRBV7-2 with TRBJ2-1; TRBD1 is a possible D gene (6 bases). V lost 5 bases and J 0 bases, leaving 11 bases between the germline ends. Germline lookup yields CDR1 SGHTA and CDR2 FQGNSA. This CDR3 region has 15 residues. The CDR3 reads CASSQGYSSYNEQFF. The CDR3 DNA follows: TGTGCCAGCAGCCAGGGGTACAGCTCCTACAATGAGCAGTTCTTC. Using reference TRBV7-2 and TRBJ2-1 for the parts outside the CDR3, the full variable domain is GAGVSQSPSNKVTEKGKDVELRCDPISGHTALYWYRQSLGQGLEFLIYFQGNSAPDKSGLPSDRFSAERTGGSVSTLTIQRTQQEDSAVYLCASSQGYSSYNEQFFGPGTRLTVL.